One and the same sample provided the 13 T cell receptor beta chains below, sequenced in a study of T cells in Graves' hyperthyroidism and ophthalmopathy. What was amplified from RNA transcripts were TCR beta CDR3 regions. HTBI primers were employed in a first-round RT-PCR of the TCR CDR3. A single record per CDR3 protein comes from TCRdb applying MiXCR to the multiplex PCR reads. The sample shows approximately 590,000 distinct CDR3 sequences, around 46% of them seen only once. The source material was peripheral blood or thyroid tissue (not recorded which). The receptor source for this set is a woman between 18 and 30 years old with Graves' hyperthyroidism.

CDR3 residues: CAWTSGYGYTF. CDR3 DNA sequence: TGTGCCTGGACTTCAGGATATGGCTACACCTTC. This chain connects TRBV25-1 to TRBJ1-2; no reliable D call. This CDR3 has 11 amino acids. Looked up from germline, CDR1 is MGHDK and CDR2 is SYGVNS. Trimming shortened V by 11 bases and J by 5 bases, and 12 bases separated the two germline ends.

This clonotype has only a few counts. The rearrangement uses TRBV7-6 and TRBJ2-5; D is ambiguous. This CDR3 region has 15 residues. In germline, CDR1 is SGHVS, CDR2 FNYEAQ. V was shortened by 4 bases and J by 0 bases, with 12 bases between the two germline ends. This chain's CDR3 is CASSYPFKYQETQYF. CDR3 sequence (DNA): TGTGCCAGCAGCTACCCGTTTAAATACCAAGAGACCCAGTACTTC.

As DNA, the CDR3 is TGTGCCAGCAGTGAATGGGGGGATCGAAATGAAAAACTGTTTTTT. Protein product: CASSEWGDRNEKLFF. This chain connects TRBV25-1 to TRBJ1-4, with D maybe TRBD1 (5 bases). V was cut by 1 base and J by 5 bases, with 11 bases left in between. The length of the CDR3 is 15 residues. CDR1 is MGHDK and CDR2 is SYGVNS in the germline V gene.

The V and J genes are TRBV5-1 and TRBJ2-2; TRBD1 agrees at 7 bases. The V gene end was trimmed by 0 bases and the J gene end by 4 bases; junction bases not matched to a gene: 6. CDR3 length: 16 residues. The germline gives CDR1 SGHRS, CDR2 YFSETQ. The CDR3 loop is CASSLVGGAVTGELFF. The CDR3 bases are TGCGCCAGCAGCTTGGTAGGGGGCGCCGTCACCGGGGAGCTGTTTTTT.

This clonotype was seen at least ten times. The rearrangement links TRBV9 to TRBJ1-1, with unresolved D. Per germline, CDR1 SGDLS and CDR2 YYNGEE. CDR3 length: 14 residues. Between the trimmed V and J ends, which lost 4 bases and 0 bases, there was a span of 10 bases. The CDR3 loop reads CASSPRLVNTEAFF. CDR3 nucleotide sequence: TGTGCCAGCAGCCCCCGATTGGTGAACACTGAAGCTTTCTTT.

This rearrangement joins TRBV9 to TRBJ1-1; D unresolved. Germline CDR1 SGDLS, CDR2 YYNGEE. This CDR3 has 16 residues. V shed 3 bases and J shed 2 bases, with 17 bases lying between them. The CDR3 loop reads CASSEGAWWHNTEAFF. In DNA form, the CDR3 reads TGTGCCAGCAGCGAAGGTGCCTGGTGGCATAACACTGAAGCTTTCTTT.

The chain has TRBV10-2 and TRBJ1-1, with 8 bases aligning to TRBD1. The CDR3 has 15 amino acids. With V trimmed by 7 bases and J by 8 bases, 15 bases remained unmatched. Germline CDR1 reads WSHSY; CDR2 reads SAAADI. CDR3 nucleotide sequence: TGCGCCAGCACCCGATTGGGACCCAGGGGGCGGGAAGCTTTCTTT. Translation gives CASTRLGPRGREAFF.

The rearrangement uses TRBV14 and TRBJ1-2; 7 nucleotides match TRBD1. Trimming at V came to 0 bases and at J to 5 bases, leaving 12 bases not matched to a gene. The CDR3 loop spans 17 amino acids. The germline V gene has CDR1 SGHDN and CDR2 FVKESK. This chain's CDR3 is CASSQERWPGGTYGYTF. The CDR3 nucleotides read TGTGCCAGCAGCCAAGAAAGGTGGCCAGGGGGTACTTATGGCTACACCTTC.

This clonotype was detected ten times or more. The chain employs TRBV12-3 or TRBV12-4 and TRBJ2-5; D possibly corresponds to TRBD1 (5 bases). The length of the CDR3 is 14 residues. Trimming removed 7 bases at V and 0 bases at J, with 12 bases between. CDR3 nucleotide sequence: TGTGCCAGCACCCTCAAGGGGTACCAAGAGACCCAGTACTTC. Translating gives CASTLKGYQETQYF.

The V call is TRBV2, the J call TRBJ2-2; 10 bases fit TRBD2. The germline CDR1 and CDR2 sequences are SNHLY and FYNNEI. This CDR3 has 15 amino acids. With V trimmed by 9 bases and J by 7 bases, 11 bases remained unmatched. The CDR3 DNA follows: TGTGCCAGTAACAGCGGGAGGGCGGGTGGCGGGGAGCTGTTTTTT. Its protein product is CASNSGRAGGGELFF.

The chain is built from TRBV25-1 and TRBJ1-1; D unclear. The ends were cut back, 5 bases at V and 4 bases at J, with 14 bases in the middle. The germline CDR1 and CDR2 sequences are MGHDK and SYGVNS. CDR3 length: 14 residues. CDR3 sequence (DNA): TGTGCCAGCAGTCTAAACATGGCGGGCACTGAAGCTTTCTTT. Amino acids: CASSLNMAGTEAFF.

The chain has TRBV25-1 and TRBJ1-6; 8 bases agree with TRBD1. CDR1 and CDR2 from the germline V gene are MGHDK and SYGVNS. The V gene end was trimmed by 8 bases and the J gene end by 7 bases; junction bases not matched to a gene: 7. The CDR3 loop spans 14 amino acids. CDR3 nucleotide sequence: TGTGCCAGCCACAGTGACAGGGGCAATTCACCCCTCCACTTT. Translating gives CASHSDRGNSPLHF.

In regard to this clonotype: At one end the junction does not follow the germline gene, possibly because of a read error. V is TRBV2 and J is TRBJ2-6; D might be TRBD2 (7 bases). The CDR3 runs to 12 residues. Germline CDR1 is SNHLY and CDR2 is FYNNEI. CDR3 sequence reads: CASRRGGNVLTF. The CDR3 region has the DNA TGTGCCAGCAGGAGGGGGGGCAACGTCCTGACTTTC.